This T cell receptor (beta chain) was profiled in a study of immune heterogeneity within non-small cell lung tumors. Turning to the study itself: There were several squamous cell carcinomas, about ten non-squamous carcinomas and 1 tumor not otherwise specified.

The CDR3 sequence runs 14 residues, both termini included. CDR1 is MNHNS, CDR2 SASEGT, per germline. This clonotype was counted ten times or more. Likely a read error: the CDR3 ends without its conserved phenylalanine or tryptophan. Because the CDR3's place on the DNA is in doubt, the DNA is left out and the CDR3 is given as listed by TCRdb. Template was bulk tumor genomic DNA, 600 to 650 ng per sample. Collection of several biopsies per primary tumor, spaced far apart, took place during surgery. Patients underwent curative surgery for untreated, newly diagnosed non-small cell lung cancer. Multiplex PCR amplified the TCR beta CDR3 region. Its first round ran for approximately 10 cycles with 32 V and 13 J primers. TCRdb itself ran the multiplex PCR reads through MiXCR, one entry per CDR3 protein. The table includes approximately 11,000 distinct CDR3 sequences, around 30% detected once.

The chain couples TRBV6-1 to TRBJ1-2. Sequencing was carried out using lung tumor tissue. The sequence was collected from a woman between 50 and 59 years old with non-small cell lung cancer. This CDR3 is CASSEGLRGALLFP.